A selection of T cell receptor beta chains follows, all from one sample in a study of blood T cell repertoires in COVID-19. Assay: immunoSEQ multiplex PCR; the TCRdb copy retains only in-frame clones and omits some. Here the sample spans 66,000 or so clones, roughly 77% being singletons. Sequenced: peripheral blood. All receptors derive from a human donor in a cohort sampled during active COVID-19. Both conserved end residues are part of each CDR3. Each record gives: D gene, V gene, clone size, J gene, CDR3 DNA, CDR3 protein. A D gene is named only where the DNA matches it firmly. The size of a clone is reported for some rows only, either as once, few or many, or as a class for expanded clones.

>TRBD2|TRBV28|-|TRBJ2-1
TGTGCCAGCAGATTACTAGCGGGATTCAATGAGCAGTTCTTC
CASRLLAGFNEQFF
>TRBD1|TRBV5-1|-|TRBJ2-7
TGCGCCAGCAGCTTGGCCGGGACAGCCTCCTACGAGCAGTACTTC
CASSLAGTASYEQYF
>TRBD2|TRBV30|-|TRBJ2-7
TGTGCCTGGAGTGGGGGAGGAAGGGGGTCAAGGACTAGCGGGAGGACTTACTACGAGCAGTACTTC
CAWSGGGRGSRTSGRTYYEQYF
>-|TRBV12-3/TRBV12-4|-|TRBJ1-2
TGTGCCAGCAACCCAAACCGGGGTGGCTACACCTTC
CASNPNRGGYTF
>-|TRBV28|-|TRBJ1-3
TGTGCCAGCGGTGGACATAACTCTGGAAACACCATATATTTT
CASGGHNSGNTIYF
>-|TRBV27|few|TRBJ1-5
TGTGCCAGCAGTCTCCGTTCCAATCAGCCCCAGCATTTT
CASSLRSNQPQHF
>-|TRBV27|-|TRBJ2-5
TGTGCCAGCAGGGCCTCGGGAGCGAGGGAAGAGACCCAGTACTTC
CASRASGAREETQYF
>-|TRBV30|-|TRBJ1-2
TGTGCCTGGGGGGGCAGGCTTCCCAACTATGGCTACACCTTC
CAWGGRLPNYGYTF
>TRBD2|TRBV14|-|TRBJ2-7
TGTGCCAGCAGCCCGCTTGTCGGGGGCCTAGCGGGTAGCTCCTACGAGCAGTACTTC
CASSPLVGGLAGSSYEQYF
>-|TRBV4-1|-|TRBJ1-4
TGCGCCAGCAGCCAAGATCGGTCGCGGGGAAGTGAAAAACTGTTTTTT
CASSQDRSRGSEKLFF
>TRBD1|TRBV18|few|TRBJ2-7
TGTGCCAGCTCACCGGGACAGGGTACCTACGAGCAGTACTTC
CASSPGQGTYEQYF
>-|TRBV28|-|TRBJ2-7
TGTGCCAGCAGTTTATGGGGAGGGGGGAATGAGCAGTACTTC
CASSLWGGGNEQYF
>-|TRBV6-5|few|TRBJ1-6
TGTGCCAGCAGTTCTTCCCGTGGGCCGTCACCCCTCCACTTT
CASSSSRGPSPLHF
>TRBD1|TRBV9|-|TRBJ1-4
TGTGCCAGCAGCGTGGGGGGACAGGGGAGGGAAAAACTGTTTTTT
CASSVGGQGREKLFF
>-|TRBV20-1|-|TRBJ2-5
TGCAGTGCTAGACAGGGAGAGACCCAGTACTTC
CSARQGETQYF